This entry is about one T cell receptor (beta chain). The target antigen is unknown. The data belong to a study of cytomegalovirus exposure and HLA in healthy donors. Study observations and caveats: Approximately 160 TCR beta chains were listed as cytomegalovirus-associated.

This table comes from immunoSEQ multiplex PCR, and its TCRdb copy is limited to in-frame clones, with some not included. The sample has about 250,000 clones, roughly 84% seen once. V lost 0 bases, J lost 4 bases, and 10 bases lay in between. The CDR3 covers 14 residues. From germline, CDR1 is MNHEY and CDR2 SVGAGI. This chain uses TRBV6-5 with TRBJ2-7; the D gene is possibly TRBD1 (5 bases). The sample comprised PBMCs. The origin of this receptor is a man aged 18 to 29 in good health and CMV-seropositive. In DNA, the CDR3 is TGTGCCAGCAGTTACTCCCAGGGAAGATACGAGCAGTACTTC. Translated: CASSYSQGRYEQYF.